Listed below are T cell receptor beta chains from one sample, sequenced in a study of blood T cell repertoires in COVID-19. Profiled with immunoSEQ multiplex PCR; TCRdb holds only in-frame clones, not every one. Among 110,000 to 150,000 clones listed, around 84% were seen once. The sequencing input was peripheral blood. These receptors came from a human donor in a cohort sampled during active COVID-19. Both conserved end residues are part of each CDR3. The D gene is left open where the match is weak.

V gene	J gene	D gene	CDR3 DNA	CDR3 protein
TRBV19	TRBJ2-5	-	TGTGCCAGTAGTATGGGGGGGGCGGGTGAGACCCAGTACTTC	CASSMGGAGETQYF
TRBV2	TRBJ2-6	TRBD1	TGTGCCAGCAGTCCGGGACAGGGCTACTCTGGGGCCAACGTCCTGACTTTC	CASSPGQGYSGANVLTF
TRBV7-3	TRBJ2-7	-	TGTGCCAGCAGCTTAAAGTCGCGTCGGAGCTCCTACGAGCAGTACTTC	CASSLKSRRSSYEQYF
TRBV28	TRBJ2-7	-	TGTGCCAGCACCTCCGGGGCGGGAAATACCTACGAGCAGTACTTC	CASTSGAGNTYEQYF
TRBV29-1	TRBJ2-7	TRBD1	TGCAGCGTCGACTCCGGGACAGGGGTTGACGAGCAGTACTTC	CSVDSGTGVDEQYF
TRBV28	TRBJ1-1	-	TGTGCCAGCAGCCCATCCCGAGCCAACACTGAAGCTTTCTTT	CASSPSRANTEAFF
TRBV5-1	TRBJ1-1	-	TGCGCCAGCAGCTTGGGCGGGGGGAACACTGAAGCTTTCTTT	CASSLGGGNTEAFF
TRBV9	TRBJ1-5	TRBD1	TGTGCCAGCAGCGAGACAGGACAGGGACATCAGCCCCAGCATTTT	CASSETGQGHQPQHF
TRBV27	TRBJ2-5	-	TGTGCCAGCAGTTTAGGGCTAGCGCCTACGGGGACCCAGTACTTC	CASSLGLAPTGTQYF
TRBV7-2	TRBJ1-1	TRBD1	TGTGCCAGCAGCCCCCGGGACAGGGGATGGACTGAAGCTTTCTTT	CASSPRDRGWTEAFF
TRBV30	TRBJ1-6	-	TGTGCCTGGAGGGACCGTCGTTTGGGGGCGAATAATTCACCCCTCCACTTT	CAWRDRRLGANNSPLHF
TRBV7-2	TRBJ1-6	-	TGTGCCAGCAGCGAACGGGCAAAGGGGAATTCACCCCTCCACTTT	CASSERAKGNSPLHF
TRBV28	TRBJ1-1	TRBD1	TGTGCCAGCAGCCCAGGGGGTCGCACTGAAGCTTTCTTT	CASSPGGRTEAFF
TRBV28	TRBJ2-7	TRBD2	TGTGCCAGCAGGGGGACCCTAGGCGGGAGCTACGAGCAGTACTTC	CASRGTLGGSYEQYF
TRBV29-1	TRBJ2-5	-	TGCAGCGTTGTAACTGGGGCTAAAGAGACCCAGTACTTC	CSVVTGAKETQYF
TRBV2	TRBJ1-6	TRBD1	TGTGCCAGCGAGGGGACAGGGTGGTCACCCCTCCACTTT	CASEGTGWSPLHF
TRBV28	TRBJ2-5	TRBD1	TGTGCCAGCAGTTCCGGACAGGGGGACAGCCAAGAGACCCAGTACTTC	CASSSGQGDSQETQYF
TRBV28	TRBJ1-6	-	TGTGCCAGCAGTTCAATCACGGACAGCGTCGGCTCCTATAATTCACCCCTCCACTTT	CASSSITDSVGSYNSPLHF
TRBV7-9	TRBJ1-4	TRBD1	TGTGCCAGCAGCTCTTCCTACCTAGACAGGGGAGCTATTTCTGAAAAACTGTTTTTT	CASSSSYLDRGAISEKLFF
TRBV11-2	TRBJ1-3	TRBD1	TGTGCCAGCAGAGCCGGGACAGGAGGAAACACCATATATTTT	CASRAGTGGNTIYF
TRBV25-1	TRBJ2-5	-	TGTGCCAGCAGCCCCGGACAGCCCCAAGAGACCCAGTACTTC	CASSPGQPQETQYF
TRBV19	TRBJ2-1	TRBD2	TGTGCCAGTAGTATGGGACTAGCGGGAGACCCTGAGCAGTTCTTC	CASSMGLAGDPEQFF
TRBV7-2	TRBJ1-5	TRBD1	TGTGCCAGCAGCTCGGACAGGTATCAGCCCCAGCATTTT	CASSSDRYQPQHF
TRBV6-4	TRBJ1-5	-	TGTGCCAGCAGTGAACAGAGCAATCAGCCCCAGCATTTT	CASSEQSNQPQHF